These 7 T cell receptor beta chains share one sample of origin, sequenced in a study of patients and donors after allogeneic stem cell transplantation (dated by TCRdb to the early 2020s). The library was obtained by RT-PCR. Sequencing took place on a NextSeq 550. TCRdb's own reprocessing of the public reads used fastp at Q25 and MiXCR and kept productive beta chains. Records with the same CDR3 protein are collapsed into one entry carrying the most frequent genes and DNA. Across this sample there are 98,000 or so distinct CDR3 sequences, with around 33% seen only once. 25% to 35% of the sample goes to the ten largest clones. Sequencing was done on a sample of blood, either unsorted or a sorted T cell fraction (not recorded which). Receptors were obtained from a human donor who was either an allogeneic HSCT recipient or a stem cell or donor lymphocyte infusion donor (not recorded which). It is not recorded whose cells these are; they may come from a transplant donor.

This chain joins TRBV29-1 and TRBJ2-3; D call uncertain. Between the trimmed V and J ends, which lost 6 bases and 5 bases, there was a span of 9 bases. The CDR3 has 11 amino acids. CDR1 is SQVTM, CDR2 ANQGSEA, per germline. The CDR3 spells CSVAHGDTQYF. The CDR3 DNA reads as TGCAGCGTAGCTCACGGAGATACGCAGTATTTT.

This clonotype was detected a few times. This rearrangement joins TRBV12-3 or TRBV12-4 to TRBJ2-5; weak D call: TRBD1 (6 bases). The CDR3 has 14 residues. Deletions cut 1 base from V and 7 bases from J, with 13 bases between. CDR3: CASSLDSGAVTQYF. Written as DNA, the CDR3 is TGTGCCAGCAGTTTAGACTCAGGGGCTGTGACCCAGTACTTC.

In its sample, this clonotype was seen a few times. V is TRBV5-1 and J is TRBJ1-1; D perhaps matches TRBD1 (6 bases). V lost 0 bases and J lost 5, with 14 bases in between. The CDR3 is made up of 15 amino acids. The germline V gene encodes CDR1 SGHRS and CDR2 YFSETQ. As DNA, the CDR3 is TGCGCCAGCAGCTTGGCCGTGCAGGGGATTACTGAAGCTTTCTTT. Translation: CASSLAVQGITEAFF.

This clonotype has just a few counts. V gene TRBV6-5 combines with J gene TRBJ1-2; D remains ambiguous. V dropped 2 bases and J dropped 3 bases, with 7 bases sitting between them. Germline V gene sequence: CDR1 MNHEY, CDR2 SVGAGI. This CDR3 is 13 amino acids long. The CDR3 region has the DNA TGTGCCAGCAGTTACAGCACGCACTATGGCTACACCTTC. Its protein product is CASSYSTHYGYTF.

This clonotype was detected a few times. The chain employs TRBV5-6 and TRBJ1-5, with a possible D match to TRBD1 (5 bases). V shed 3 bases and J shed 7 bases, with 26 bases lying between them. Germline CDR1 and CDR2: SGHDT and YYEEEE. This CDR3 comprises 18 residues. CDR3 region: CASSSWGRLSIEGQPQHF. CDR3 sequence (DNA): TGTGCCAGCAGCTCTTGGGGCAGACTAAGCATCGAGGGCCAGCCCCAGCATTTT. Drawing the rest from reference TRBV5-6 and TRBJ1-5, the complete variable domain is DAGVTQSPTHLIKTRGQQVTLRCSPKSGHDTVSWYQQALGQGPQFIFQYYEEEERQRGNFPDRFSGHQFPNYSSELNVNALLLGDSALYLCASSSWGRLSIEGQPQHFGDGTRLSIL.

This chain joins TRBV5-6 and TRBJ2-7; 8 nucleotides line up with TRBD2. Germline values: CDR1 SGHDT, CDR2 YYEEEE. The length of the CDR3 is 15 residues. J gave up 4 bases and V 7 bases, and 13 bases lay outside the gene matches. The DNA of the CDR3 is TGTGCCAGCGGACCGCCGGGACTAGGACCTTACGAGCAGTACTTC. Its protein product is CASGPPGLGPYEQYF.

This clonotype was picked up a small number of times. CDR3 bases: TGTGCCAGTAGTATAGGGACAGAGAGCTCCTACAATGAGCAGTTCTTC. Protein: CASSIGTESSYNEQFF. The V gene is TRBV19, the J gene TRBJ2-1, with D maybe TRBD1 (6 bases). CDR1 LNHDA and CDR2 SQIVND come from the germline V gene (reference sequence). The V and J ends lost 1 base and 0 bases respectively, with 10 bases between them. CDR3 size: 16 residues.